This T cell receptor beta chain was obtained from a study of technical replicates of blood from a few donors. CDR3 length: 13 amino acids. Germline-derived CDR1 and CDR2 are MNHEY and SVGAGI. V was trimmed by 8 bases and J by 2 bases, leaving 10 bases between them. Sequenced by immunoSEQ multiplex PCR; TCRdb stores in-frame clones only, minus some. The sample records about 67,000 clones, less than 98% being singletons. This clone has only one observation. Material for sequencing was T cells isolated from PBMCs. The origin of this receptor is a human donor in good health. This chain links TRBV6-5 with TRBJ2-1, with D possibly matching TRBD1 (7 bases). CDR3 sequence reads: CASWRGPYNEQFF. The CDR3 DNA reads TGTGCCAGCTGGAGGGGGCCCTACAATGAGCAGTTCTTC.